This T cell receptor (beta chain) was recorded in a study of blood T cell repertoires in COVID-19. In the authors' methods: By means of reference gene primer amplification, nucleated cell counts were estimated. Libraries were prepared by immunoSEQ multiplex PCR; TCRdb keeps only in-frame clonotypes and omits some of them. D and trimming were read from the DNA, whereas the V and J calls and clone size are those reported in that table. The sample consists of 65,000 to 90,000 clones, roughly 85% of them appearing once. The CDR3 contains 11 residues. Trimming shortened V by 6 bases and J by 4 bases, and 4 bases separated the two germline ends. The V gene's germline CDR1 is MDHEN and CDR2 SYDVKM.

This TCR derives from a man younger than 40 with acute or convalescent COVID-19. Sample: peripheral blood. This chain joins TRBV28 and TRBJ1-5; D gene unclear. The DNA of the CDR3 is TGTGCCAGCAGCACTAATCAGCCCCAGCATTTT. Its translation: CASSTNQPQHF. The full variable domain, its missing parts supplied by reference TRBV28 and TRBJ1-5, is DVKVTQSSRYLVKRTGEKVFLECVQDMDHENMFWYRQDPGLGLRLIYFSYDVKMKEKGDIPEGYSVSREKKERFSLILESASTNQTSMYLCASSTNQPQHFGDGTRLSIL.